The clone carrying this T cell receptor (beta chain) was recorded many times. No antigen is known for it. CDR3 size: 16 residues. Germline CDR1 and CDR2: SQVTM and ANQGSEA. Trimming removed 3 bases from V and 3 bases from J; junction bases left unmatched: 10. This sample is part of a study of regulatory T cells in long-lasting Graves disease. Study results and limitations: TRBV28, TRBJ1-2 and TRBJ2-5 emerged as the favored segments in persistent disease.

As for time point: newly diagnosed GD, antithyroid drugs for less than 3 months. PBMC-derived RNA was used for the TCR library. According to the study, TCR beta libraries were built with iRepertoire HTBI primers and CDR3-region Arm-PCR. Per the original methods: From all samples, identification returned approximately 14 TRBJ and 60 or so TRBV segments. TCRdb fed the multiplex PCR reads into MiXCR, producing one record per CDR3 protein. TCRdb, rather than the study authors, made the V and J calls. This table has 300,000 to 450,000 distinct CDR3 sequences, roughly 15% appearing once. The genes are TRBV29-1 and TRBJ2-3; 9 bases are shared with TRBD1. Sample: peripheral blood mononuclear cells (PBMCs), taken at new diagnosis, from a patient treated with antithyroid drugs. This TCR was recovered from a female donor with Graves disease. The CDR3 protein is CSVDPYSGTGTDTQYF. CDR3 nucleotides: TGCAGCGTTGACCCCTACTCCGGGACAGGGACAGATACGCAGTATTTT.